This T cell receptor beta chain is from a study of blood T cell repertoires in COVID-19. Some clones are missing from TCRdb's copy, which holds only in-frame ones; the method was immunoSEQ multiplex PCR. This sample yields around 56,000 clones, of which 70% to 75% are seen a single time; more than 11% belongs to the top ten. The sequencing input was peripheral blood. The clonotype comes from a woman aged 70 to 79 with acute or convalescent COVID-19.

In nucleotides, the CDR3 is TGTGCCACCAGCGGCGACAAGGGGAACAATTCACCCCTCCACTTT. Translating gives CATSGDKGNNSPLHF. The rearrangement uses TRBV15 and TRBJ1-6, with D tentatively TRBD1 (5 bases). Germline CDR1 and CDR2: LNHNV and YYDKDF (reference sequence). Trimming shortened V by 5 bases and J by 7 bases, and 15 bases separated the two germline ends. This CDR3 is built from 15 residues. The variable domain in full, with the rest retrieved from reference TRBV15 and TRBJ1-6, is DAMVIQNPRYQVTQFGKPVTLSCSQTLNHNVMYWYQQKSSQAPKLLFHYYDKDFNNEADTPDNFQSRRPNTSFCFLDIRSPGLGDTAMYLCATSGDKGNNSPLHFGNGTRLTVT.